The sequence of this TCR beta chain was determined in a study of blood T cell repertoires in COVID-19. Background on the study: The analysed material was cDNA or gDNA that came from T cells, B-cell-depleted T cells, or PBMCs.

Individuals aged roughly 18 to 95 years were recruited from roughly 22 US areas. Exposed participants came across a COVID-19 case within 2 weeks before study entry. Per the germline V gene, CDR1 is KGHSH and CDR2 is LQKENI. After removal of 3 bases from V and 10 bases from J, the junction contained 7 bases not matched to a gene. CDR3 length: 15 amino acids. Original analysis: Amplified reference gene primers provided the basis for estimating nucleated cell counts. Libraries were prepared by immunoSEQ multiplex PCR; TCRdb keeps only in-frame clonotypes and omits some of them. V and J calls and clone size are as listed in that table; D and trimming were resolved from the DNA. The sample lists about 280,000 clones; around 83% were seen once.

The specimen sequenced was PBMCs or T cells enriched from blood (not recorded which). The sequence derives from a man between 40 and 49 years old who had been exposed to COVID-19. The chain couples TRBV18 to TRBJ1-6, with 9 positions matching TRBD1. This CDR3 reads CASSPRDRVGSPLHF. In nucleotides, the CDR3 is TGTGCCAGCTCACCGAGGGACAGGGTTGGGTCACCCCTCCACTTT.